The rows below give T cell receptor beta chains drawn from one sample of a study of blood T cells in healthy people across ages. Each CDR3 protein gets one entry after TCRdb re-called the 5' RACE reads with MiXCR. The sample contains 790,000 or so distinct CDR3 sequences, roughly three fifths of which appear only once. The specimen sequenced was blood. These receptors were taken from a man aged 35 to 55 in good health. The CDR3 runs from the conserved cysteine through the conserved F or W. The order of the fields is CDR3 protein, CDR3 DNA, clone size, V gene, D gene, J gene. D genes are given only for firm matches. Clone sizes are given selectively: once, few, many, or a class where the clone is expanded.

CDR3aa: CSAIGTSGGAWKTQYF
CDR3nt: TGCAGTGCTATAGGGACTAGCGGGGGGGCGTGGAAGACCCAGTACTTC
abundance: once
v_gene: TRBV20-1
d_gene: TRBD2
j_gene: TRBJ2-5

CDR3aa: CSARTGTEQYF
CDR3nt: TGCAGTGCAAGGACAGGAACCGAGCAGTACTTC
abundance: -
v_gene: TRBV20-1
d_gene: TRBD1
j_gene: TRBJ2-7

CDR3aa: CASSPRLAGNIQYF
CDR3nt: TGTGCCAGCAGCCCAAGACTAGCTGGGAACATTCAGTACTTC
abundance: -
v_gene: TRBV28
d_gene: TRBD2
j_gene: TRBJ2-4

CDR3aa: CASSLRGGQLYEQYF
CDR3nt: TGTGCCAGCAGCTTGCGGGGGGGACAGCTCTACGAGCAGTACTTC
abundance: -
v_gene: TRBV5-8
d_gene: -
j_gene: TRBJ2-7

CDR3aa: CSVEVLGELFF
CDR3nt: TGCAGCGTTGAAGTCCTAGGGGAGCTGTTTTTT
abundance: -
v_gene: TRBV29-1
d_gene: -
j_gene: TRBJ2-2

CDR3aa: CAIREAGTGRTEAFF
CDR3nt: TGTGCCATCAGAGAGGCCGGGACAGGGAGGACTGAAGCTTTCTTT
abundance: -
v_gene: TRBV10-3
d_gene: TRBD1
j_gene: TRBJ1-1

CDR3aa: CASSPRPWSGVEETQYF
CDR3nt: TGTGCCAGCAGCCCCCGTCCGTGGAGCGGGGTGGAAGAGACCCAGTACTTC
abundance: -
v_gene: TRBV3-1
d_gene: TRBD2
j_gene: TRBJ2-5

CDR3aa: CATSRVEGQETQYF
CDR3nt: TGTGCCACCAGCAGAGTCGAGGGCCAAGAGACCCAGTACTTC
abundance: -
v_gene: TRBV15
d_gene: -
j_gene: TRBJ2-5

CDR3aa: CASSERQGLAGTNVLTF
CDR3nt: TGTGCCAGCAGTGAGCGACAGGGACTGGCCGGGACCAACGTCCTGACTTTC
abundance: once
v_gene: TRBV6-1
d_gene: -
j_gene: TRBJ2-6

CDR3aa: CASSLGSGGITDTQYF
CDR3nt: TGTGCCAGCAGCTTAGGAAGCGGGGGAATCACAGATACGCAGTATTTT
abundance: -
v_gene: TRBV7-2
d_gene: TRBD2
j_gene: TRBJ2-3

CDR3aa: CASSLVGGQEEKLFF
CDR3nt: TGTGCCAGCAGCTTAGTCGGAGGGCAGGAAGAAAAACTGTTTTTT
abundance: few
v_gene: TRBV7-2
d_gene: -
j_gene: TRBJ1-4

CDR3aa: CSAPGGFGGQGAVNTDTQYF
CDR3nt: TGCAGTGCTCCAGGGGGCTTCGGGGGACAGGGAGCTGTAAACACAGATACGCAGTATTTT
abundance: -
v_gene: TRBV20-1
d_gene: TRBD1
j_gene: TRBJ2-3

CDR3aa: CASSRASNGELFF
CDR3nt: TGTGCCAGCAGCCGAGCTTCGAATGGGGAGCTGTTTTTT
abundance: -
v_gene: TRBV7-2
d_gene: -
j_gene: TRBJ2-2

CDR3aa: CSARDPLAPSSYNEQFF
CDR3nt: TGCAGTGCTAGAGATCCTCTAGCGCCTAGCTCCTACAATGAGCAGTTCTTC
abundance: -
v_gene: TRBV20-1
d_gene: -
j_gene: TRBJ2-1

CDR3aa: CSVEDRGGANVLTF
CDR3nt: TGCAGCGTTGAAGACAGGGGGGGGGCCAACGTCCTGACTTTC
abundance: -
v_gene: TRBV29-1
d_gene: TRBD1
j_gene: TRBJ2-6

CDR3aa: CSAGEGPRQPQHF
CDR3nt: TGCAGTGCTGGTGAGGGGCCTCGTCAGCCCCAGCATTTT
abundance: -
v_gene: TRBV20-1
d_gene: -
j_gene: TRBJ1-5

CDR3aa: CASSHWSSGFLQETQYF
CDR3nt: TGTGCCAGCAGCCATTGGTCAAGCGGCTTCCTCCAAGAGACCCAGTACTTC
abundance: few
v_gene: TRBV14
d_gene: -
j_gene: TRBJ2-5

CDR3aa: CASSYLAGGPSGANVLTF
CDR3nt: TGTGCCAGCAGTTACCTAGCGGGAGGGCCCTCTGGGGCCAACGTCCTGACTTTC
abundance: once
v_gene: TRBV6-5
d_gene: TRBD2
j_gene: TRBJ2-6

CDR3aa: CSVALLAEHNEQFF
CDR3nt: TGCAGCGTGGCGTTGCTAGCGGAACACAATGAGCAGTTCTTC
abundance: few
v_gene: TRBV29-1
d_gene: TRBD2
j_gene: TRBJ2-1

CDR3aa: CSARGTGQETQYF
CDR3nt: TGCAGTGCTAGAGGGACAGGGCAGGAGACCCAGTACTTC
abundance: few
v_gene: TRBV20-1
d_gene: TRBD1
j_gene: TRBJ2-5

CDR3aa: CATTGLAGELFF
CDR3nt: TGTGCCACCACGGGTCTGGCGGGGGAGCTGTTTTTT
abundance: -
v_gene: TRBV24-1
d_gene: -
j_gene: TRBJ2-2

CDR3aa: CASSLVQSSAKNIQYF
CDR3nt: TGTGCCAGCAGCTTGGTGCAGTCTTCAGCCAAAAACATTCAGTACTTC
abundance: -
v_gene: TRBV5-6
d_gene: -
j_gene: TRBJ2-4

CDR3aa: CASSQDTRGGNNEQFF
CDR3nt: TGTGCCAGCAGCCAAGACACTAGGGGGGGGAACAATGAGCAGTTCTTC
abundance: -
v_gene: TRBV4-2
d_gene: -
j_gene: TRBJ2-1

CDR3aa: CASSLTGVPDEQYF
CDR3nt: TGTGCCAGCAGCTTGACAGGGGTACCCGACGAGCAGTACTTC
abundance: -
v_gene: TRBV5-6
d_gene: TRBD1
j_gene: TRBJ2-7

CDR3aa: CASSFKGQDYGYTF
CDR3nt: TGTGCCAGCAGTTTTAAGGGACAAGACTATGGTTACACCTTC
abundance: -
v_gene: TRBV12-3/TRBV12-4
d_gene: -
j_gene: TRBJ1-2

CDR3aa: CAIGGRELFF
CDR3nt: TGTGCCATCGGGGGCAGGGAGCTGTTTTTT
abundance: -
v_gene: TRBV28
d_gene: -
j_gene: TRBJ2-2

CDR3aa: CASSLGRGINYNEQFF
CDR3nt: TGCGCCAGCAGCTTGGGGCGGGGGATCAACTACAATGAGCAGTTCTTC
abundance: -
v_gene: TRBV5-1
d_gene: TRBD2
j_gene: TRBJ2-1

CDR3aa: CASSQERHYEQYF
CDR3nt: TGCGCCAGCAGCCAAGAGCGGCACTACGAGCAGTACTTC
abundance: few
v_gene: TRBV4-1
d_gene: -
j_gene: TRBJ2-7

CDR3aa: CSVQLAGNQETQYF
CDR3nt: TGCAGCGTTCAACTAGCGGGCAACCAAGAGACCCAGTACTTC
abundance: few
v_gene: TRBV29-1
d_gene: TRBD2
j_gene: TRBJ2-5

CDR3aa: CSVTTGSGGQPQHF
CDR3nt: TGCAGCGTAACGACAGGGTCCGGAGGCCAGCCCCAGCATTTT
abundance: -
v_gene: TRBV29-1
d_gene: TRBD1
j_gene: TRBJ1-5

CDR3aa: CASSLGAGSDYGYTF
CDR3nt: TGTGCCAGCAGCTTAGGGGCGGGATCTGACTATGGCTACACCTTC
abundance: -
v_gene: TRBV7-2
d_gene: -
j_gene: TRBJ1-2

CDR3aa: CASTAPGQKNIQYF
CDR3nt: TGTGCCAGCACCGCACCGGGACAGAAAAACATTCAGTACTTC
abundance: -
v_gene: TRBV6-2/TRBV6-3
d_gene: TRBD1
j_gene: TRBJ2-4

CDR3aa: CASSLNYYYEQYF
CDR3nt: TGTGCCAGCAGTTTAAACTATTACTACGAGCAGTACTTC
abundance: -
v_gene: TRBV27
d_gene: -
j_gene: TRBJ2-7

CDR3aa: CASSKTPYQETQYF
CDR3nt: TGTGCCAGTAGCAAAACTCCGTACCAAGAGACCCAGTACTTC
abundance: -
v_gene: TRBV27
d_gene: -
j_gene: TRBJ2-5

CDR3aa: CASSPTGWGTEAFF
CDR3nt: TGTGCCAGCTCACCAACCGGCTGGGGCACTGAAGCTTTCTTT
abundance: few
v_gene: TRBV18
d_gene: -
j_gene: TRBJ1-1

CDR3aa: CASSLQVSGANVLTF
CDR3nt: TGCGCCAGCAGCTTACAGGTCTCTGGGGCCAACGTCCTGACTTTC
abundance: few
v_gene: TRBV5-1
d_gene: -
j_gene: TRBJ2-6

CDR3aa: CASSFEGGLGTQYF
CDR3nt: TGTGCCAGCAGTTTCGAAGGGGGCCTTGGTACGCAGTATTTT
abundance: -
v_gene: TRBV27
d_gene: TRBD1
j_gene: TRBJ2-3

CDR3aa: CASSQGGSEETQYF
CDR3nt: TGTGCCAGCAGCCAAGGGGGTAGCGAAGAGACCCAGTACTTC
abundance: -
v_gene: TRBV4-2
d_gene: -
j_gene: TRBJ2-5

CDR3aa: CASSLDRDNQGTQYF
CDR3nt: TGTGCCAGCAGCTTAGACAGAGATAACCAAGGGACCCAGTACTTC
abundance: -
v_gene: TRBV11-1
d_gene: -
j_gene: TRBJ2-5

CDR3aa: CASSEQTSHYTF
CDR3nt: TGTGCCAGCAGTGAACAGACGTCCCACTACACCTTC
abundance: -
v_gene: TRBV6-1
d_gene: -
j_gene: TRBJ1-2

CDR3aa: CASRPTDPNSPLHF
CDR3nt: TGTGCCAGCAGGCCGACTGATCCTAATTCACCCCTCCACTTT
abundance: -
v_gene: TRBV6-6
d_gene: -
j_gene: TRBJ1-6

CDR3aa: CASSQGTLAGGNEQFF
CDR3nt: TGCGCCAGCAGCCAAGGAACACTAGCGGGAGGGAATGAGCAGTTCTTC
abundance: -
v_gene: TRBV4-3
d_gene: TRBD2
j_gene: TRBJ2-1

CDR3aa: CASSAIGGTQYF
CDR3nt: TGTGCCAGCAGCGCAATAGGGGGGACCCAGTACTTC
abundance: many
v_gene: TRBV6-2/TRBV6-3
d_gene: -
j_gene: TRBJ2-5

CDR3aa: CASSYSKPFPGNTIYF
CDR3nt: TGTGCCAGCAGTTACTCTAAGCCTTTTCCTGGAAACACCATATATTTT
abundance: -
v_gene: TRBV6-6
d_gene: -
j_gene: TRBJ1-3

CDR3aa: CASSLRARAGSTYEQYF
CDR3nt: TGTGCCAGCAGCTTAAGGGCGCGGGCGGGATCTACCTACGAGCAGTACTTC
abundance: -
v_gene: TRBV7-2
d_gene: -
j_gene: TRBJ2-7

CDR3aa: CASSKPDSGGYTF
CDR3nt: TGTGCCAGCAGTAAACCCGACTCCGGGGGCTACACCTTC
abundance: -
v_gene: TRBV12-3/TRBV12-4
d_gene: -
j_gene: TRBJ1-2

CDR3aa: CASSQGLLPSYEQYF
CDR3nt: TGTGCCAGCAGCCAGGGACTACTCCCCTCCTACGAGCAGTACTTC
abundance: -
v_gene: TRBV11-2
d_gene: TRBD2
j_gene: TRBJ2-7

CDR3aa: CASSFVLGTQYF
CDR3nt: TGTGCCAGCAGTTTTGTTTTGGGGACCCAGTACTTC
abundance: -
v_gene: TRBV28
d_gene: -
j_gene: TRBJ2-5